This T cell receptor (beta chain) was identified in a study of CD8 T cells in Susac syndrome. Germline-derived CDR1 and CDR2 are MNHEY and SMNVEV (reference sequence). Trimming stripped 3 bases from V and 1 base from J, with 7 bases between. There are 14 residues in the CDR3. Random hexamers were used to reverse transcribe an amount of about 0.45 to 1 ug RNA. TCRdb reprocessed the immunoSEQ multiplex PCR reads via MiXCR and lists one record per CDR3 protein. Counted here are about 130,000 distinct CDR3 sequences, 90% to 95% occurring once; the ten biggest clones make up 0.09% to 0.15%. This clonotype was sampled from a human donor in good health. Sequenced: CD4+ T cells from PBMCs. This rearrangement joins TRBV27 to TRBJ1-5; D is unresolved. CDR3 loop: CASSFRESNQPQHF. The CDR3 DNA follows: TGTGCCAGCAGTTTCAGAGAGAGCAATCAGCCCCAGCATTTT.